Here is one T cell receptor (beta chain) with its context. Its antigen is still unknown. No qualities accompany the bases; no much larger clone lies one base away. The data were taken from a study of human T cells and chemical hapten exposure (dated by TCRdb to the early 2020s). About the investigation overall: For sensitization, 2% DPC in acetone was applied to a roughly 2 cm by roughly 2 cm area of upper inner arm skin. Throughout the study period of roughly five months, patients also received therapeutic DPC doses to the scalp every week. Patch testing on the upper back used Finn chambers containing 0.01% DPC, with scoring done after 6 days according to International Contact Dermatitis Research Group standards. Alopecia areata with under or over 50% scalp involvement, alopecia totalis and alopecia universalis were represented in the patient cohort, which was mostly female. The libraries were sequenced as a pool, and the TCR yield per sample differed mostly because of small variations in library volumes within the pool. In alopecia patients, the study followed how the peripheral blood TCR repertoire changed in vivo over primary and secondary sensitization to diphenylcyclopropenone (DPC), a hapten. Blood samples were taken from patients before sensitization (week 0) and then at 2, 6 and about 24 weeks after DPC sensitization. Blood for TCR sequencing was provided by twenty-nine alopecia patients at one to four time points (pre-sensitization, 2, 6 and 24 weeks). What the study reported, not specific to this receptor: Repeated subsampling changed both the strength of the expansion versus patch-test correlation and the threshold at which that correlation became significant. Significantly more large CDR3 similarity clusters were formed by expanded TCRs than by pre-sensitization or healthy control sets, consistent with antigen-driven responses. DPC sensitization did not change how many TCRs were above 1 in 1000 frequency, and no evidence was found of alterations in global repertoire structure. All patients had alopecia, a presumed autoimmune disease, so their immune response might differ from that of healthy individuals. A positive correlation was found between the number of PT1 expanded TCRs and patch test score, with significance reached at thresholds 8, 16 and 32 but not 4.

The V and J ends are trimmed by 0 bases and 8 bases, leaving 17 bases between them. CDR3 length: 16 amino acids, cysteine to phenylalanine. The only DNA kept is the CDR3, 48 bases in frame from the first base. Per the germline V gene, LGHNA is the CDR1 and YNFKEQ is the CDR2. The meaning of the sample's time point label: pre-sensitization, week 0. The treatment or condition label for this specimen denotes: therapeutic diphenylcyclopropenone sensitization with weekly scalp DPC. At each patch-test visit, blood was drawn before the patch test was applied. Patients were considered eligible if aged 18 to 70, diagnosed with alopecia and deemed suitable for DPC therapy, and patients were excluded if pregnant. Total RNA was isolated from unfractionated whole blood collected in Tempus Blood RNA tubes. Libraries were built with RACE. For sequencing, a NextSeq 500 was employed. Library preparation attached unique molecular identifiers to individual cDNA molecules for quantitative, reproducible TCR counting. Each blood RNA sample was used to sequence both TCR alpha and TCR beta chains. As for the authors' bioinformatics: Samples had a median of about 96,000 TCRs, with a range from about 23,224 to 750,000. The Decombinator software suite was used to annotate V, J and CDR3 in the TCR reads. Every sample was subsampled to the same number of TCRs (28,000) for the PS versus PT1 abundance plots. Expanded TCRs were defined as absent before sensitization and observed at least eight times at the 2-week time point. TCRdb redid the processing of the public reads, applying fastp at Q25 and MiXCR, and retained in-frame beta chains. Entries are consolidated by CDR3 protein sequence, retaining the most common genes and DNA. The authors' filters were not applied to this entry. The sample contains 350,000 to 450,000 distinct CDR3 sequences, roughly 5% of them found a single time. Jointly, the top ten make up 2.5% to 3% of the sample.

The chain employs TRBV4-2 and TRBJ2-1; the D gene is perhaps TRBD1, from 5 matching bases. Material: whole blood, obtained in connection with sensitization to the hapten diphenylcyclopropenone (DPC). The receptor comes from a woman aged 45-59 years with alopecia areata. Some clones in this sample may be carry-over from other donors' samples. CDR3 reads: CASSQETVQTGDEQFF. The DNA sequence is TGTGCCAGCAGCCAAGAGACAGTACAGACCGGCGATGAGCAGTTCTTC.